This T cell receptor (beta chain) was captured by sequencing in a study of blood T cell repertoires in COVID-19. Study information: The United States, Italy and Spain were the sources of the acute and convalescent COVID-19 samples. The analysed material was cDNA or gDNA that came from T cells, B-cell-depleted T cells, or PBMCs.

This CDR3 region has 14 residues. Authors' analysis steps: Reference gene primer amplification yielded estimated nucleated cell counts. The data were produced by immunoSEQ multiplex PCR, yet TCRdb's version contains in-frame clones alone and is incomplete. V and J calls and clone size follow that table, whereas D and trimming were derived from the DNA. The profile shows about 34,000 clones, roughly 93% of them singletons. The rearrangement links TRBV12-1 to TRBJ2-7; no check of the table's D call, TRBD2, against the DNA was made. TRBV12-1 is labeled a pseudogene. The receptor was derived from a human donor in a cohort sampled during active COVID-19. The sequencing sample was made of peripheral blood. Here the CDR3 reads CASASSGVSYEQYF. CDR3 sequence (DNA): TGTGCCAGCGCTTCGAGCGGAGTCTCCTACGAGCAGTACTTC.